This T cell receptor beta chain appears in the sequencing data of a study of shared clonotypes between healthy human individuals. The input for sorted-subset replicate PCRs was about 0.2 ug DNA, tens of thousands of T cell genomes. Generated by immunoSEQ multiplex PCR, the TCRdb table keeps only in-frame clones and is missing some. The sample includes about 980,000 clones, over 60% of them seen just once. Trimming took off 6 bases at V and 7 bases at J, with 10 bases between the two ends. Germline assignment: CDR1 MNHEY and CDR2 SVGAGI. CDR3 length: 12 amino acids. The gene calls are TRBV6-5 and TRBJ2-1; TRBD1 might be the D (6 bases). The clonotype comes from a man younger than 30 in good health. Sample: memory CD4+ T cells sorted from blood. Subset: CD45RA-negative fraction. The CDR3 spells CASRGASNEQFF. The CDR3 nucleotides are TGTGCCAGCAGGGGGGCTTCAAATGAGCAGTTCTTC.